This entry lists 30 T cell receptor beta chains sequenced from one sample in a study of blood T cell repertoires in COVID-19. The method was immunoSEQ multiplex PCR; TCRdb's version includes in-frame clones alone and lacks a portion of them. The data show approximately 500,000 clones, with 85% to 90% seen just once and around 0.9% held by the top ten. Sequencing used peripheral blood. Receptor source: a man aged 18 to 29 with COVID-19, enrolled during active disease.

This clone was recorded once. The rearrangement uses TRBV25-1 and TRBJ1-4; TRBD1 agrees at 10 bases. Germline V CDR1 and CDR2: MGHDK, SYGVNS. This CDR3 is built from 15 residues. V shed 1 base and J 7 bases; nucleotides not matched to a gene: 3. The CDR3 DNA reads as TGTGCCAGCAGTGAATCTAGGACAGGGGGTGAAAAACTGTTTTTT. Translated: CASSESRTGGEKLFF.

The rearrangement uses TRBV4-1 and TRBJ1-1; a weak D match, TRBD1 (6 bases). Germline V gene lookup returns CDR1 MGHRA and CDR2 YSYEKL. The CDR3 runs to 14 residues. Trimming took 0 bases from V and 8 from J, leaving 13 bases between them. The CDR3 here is CASSQDIQGTEAFF. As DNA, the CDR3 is TGCGCCAGCAGCCAAGACATTCAGGGGACCGAAGCTTTCTTT.

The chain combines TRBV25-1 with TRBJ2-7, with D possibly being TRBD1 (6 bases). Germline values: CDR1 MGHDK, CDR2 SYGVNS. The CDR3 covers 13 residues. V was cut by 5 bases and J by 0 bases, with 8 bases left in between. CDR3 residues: CASSMGASYEQYF. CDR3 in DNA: TGTGCCAGCAGTATGGGGGCCTCCTACGAGCAGTACTTC.

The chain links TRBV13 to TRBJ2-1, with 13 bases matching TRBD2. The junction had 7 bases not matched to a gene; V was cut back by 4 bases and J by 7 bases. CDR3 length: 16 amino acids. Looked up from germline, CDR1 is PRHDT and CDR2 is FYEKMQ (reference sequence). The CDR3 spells CASSSGLAGVVNEQFF. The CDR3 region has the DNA TGTGCCAGCAGCTCCGGACTAGCGGGAGTGGTGAATGAGCAGTTCTTC.

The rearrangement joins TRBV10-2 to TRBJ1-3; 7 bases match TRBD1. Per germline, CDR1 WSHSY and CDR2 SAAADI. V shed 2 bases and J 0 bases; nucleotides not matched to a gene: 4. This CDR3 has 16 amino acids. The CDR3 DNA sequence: TGCGCCAGCAGTGAGGCAGGGGGGAGCTCTGGAAACACCATATATTTT. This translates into CASSEAGGSSGNTIYF.

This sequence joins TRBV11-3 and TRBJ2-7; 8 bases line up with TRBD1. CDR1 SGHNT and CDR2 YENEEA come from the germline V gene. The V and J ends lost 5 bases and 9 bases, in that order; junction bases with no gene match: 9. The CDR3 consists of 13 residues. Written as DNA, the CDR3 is TGTGCCAGCAGCCCACGGACAGGGCTCGGGCAGTACTTC. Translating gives CASSPRTGLGQYF.

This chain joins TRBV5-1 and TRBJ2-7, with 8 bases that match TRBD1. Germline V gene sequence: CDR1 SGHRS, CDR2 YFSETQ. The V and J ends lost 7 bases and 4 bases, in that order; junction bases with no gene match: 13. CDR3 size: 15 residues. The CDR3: CASGNPRTGRYEQYF. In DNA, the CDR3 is TGCGCCAGCGGGAACCCTCGGACAGGGAGGTACGAGCAGTACTTC.

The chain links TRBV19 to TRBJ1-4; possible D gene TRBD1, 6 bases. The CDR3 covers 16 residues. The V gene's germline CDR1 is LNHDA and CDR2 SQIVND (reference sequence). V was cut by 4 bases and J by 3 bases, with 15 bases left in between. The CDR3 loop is CASSKTGNRANEKLFF. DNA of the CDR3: TGTGCCAGTAGTAAAACAGGGAATAGGGCTAATGAAAAACTGTTTTTT.

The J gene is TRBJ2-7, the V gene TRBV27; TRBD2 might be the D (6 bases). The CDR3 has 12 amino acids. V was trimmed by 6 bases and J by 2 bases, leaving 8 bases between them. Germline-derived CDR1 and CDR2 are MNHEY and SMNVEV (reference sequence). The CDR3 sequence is CASRRGTYEQYF. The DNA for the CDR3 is TGTGCCAGCAGGCGGGGAACCTACGAGCAGTACTTC.

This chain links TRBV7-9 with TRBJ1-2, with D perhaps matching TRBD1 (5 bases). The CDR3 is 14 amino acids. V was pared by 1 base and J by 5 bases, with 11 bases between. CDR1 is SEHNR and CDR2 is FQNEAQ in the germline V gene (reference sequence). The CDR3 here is CASSLDRQSYGYTF. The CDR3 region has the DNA TGTGCCAGCAGCTTAGATCGACAGTCTTATGGCTACACCTTC.

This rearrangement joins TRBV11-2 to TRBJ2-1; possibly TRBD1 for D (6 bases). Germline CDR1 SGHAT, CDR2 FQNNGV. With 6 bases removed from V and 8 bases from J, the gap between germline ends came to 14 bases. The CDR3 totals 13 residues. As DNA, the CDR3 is TGTGCCAGCAGACAGGGTGGTCGAGATGAGCAGTTCTTC. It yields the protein CASRQGGRDEQFF.

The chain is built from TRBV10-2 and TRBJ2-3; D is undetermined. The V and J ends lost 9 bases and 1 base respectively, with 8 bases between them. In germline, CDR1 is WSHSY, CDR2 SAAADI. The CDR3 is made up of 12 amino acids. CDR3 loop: CASALGTDTQYF. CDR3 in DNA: TGCGCCAGTGCACTGGGCACAGATACGCAGTATTTT.

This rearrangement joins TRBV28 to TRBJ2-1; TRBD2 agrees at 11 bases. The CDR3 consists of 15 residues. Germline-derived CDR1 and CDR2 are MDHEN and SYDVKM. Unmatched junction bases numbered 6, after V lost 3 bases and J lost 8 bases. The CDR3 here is CASSFILAGGDEQFF. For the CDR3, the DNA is TGTGCCAGCAGTTTTATCCTAGCGGGAGGTGATGAGCAGTTCTTC.

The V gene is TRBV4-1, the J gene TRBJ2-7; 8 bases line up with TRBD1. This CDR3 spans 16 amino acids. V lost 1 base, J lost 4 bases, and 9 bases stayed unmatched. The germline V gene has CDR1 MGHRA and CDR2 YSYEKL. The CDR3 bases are TGCGCCAGCAGCCAAGTCCCGGGGACAGGATTTTACGAGCAGTACTTC. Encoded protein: CASSQVPGTGFYEQYF.

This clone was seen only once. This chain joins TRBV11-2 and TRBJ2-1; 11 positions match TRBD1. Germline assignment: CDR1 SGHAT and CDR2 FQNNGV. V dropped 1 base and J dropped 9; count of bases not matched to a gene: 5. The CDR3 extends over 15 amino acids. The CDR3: CASSLGTGGLGEQFF. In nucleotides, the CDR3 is TGTGCCAGCAGCTTAGGGACAGGGGGCTTGGGTGAGCAGTTCTTC.

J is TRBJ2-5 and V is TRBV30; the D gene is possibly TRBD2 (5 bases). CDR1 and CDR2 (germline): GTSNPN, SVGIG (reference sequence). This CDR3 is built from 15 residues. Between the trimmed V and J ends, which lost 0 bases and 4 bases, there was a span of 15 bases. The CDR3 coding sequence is TGTGCCTGGAGTGTACTGGGAGCCGGTGCAGAGACCCAGTACTTC. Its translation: CAWSVLGAGAETQYF.

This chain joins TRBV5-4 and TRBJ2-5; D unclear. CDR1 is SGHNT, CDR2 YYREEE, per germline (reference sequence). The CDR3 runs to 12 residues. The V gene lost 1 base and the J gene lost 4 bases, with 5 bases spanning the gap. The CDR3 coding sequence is TGTGCCAGCAGCTTGCCGGGAGAGACCCAGTACTTC. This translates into CASSLPGETQYF.

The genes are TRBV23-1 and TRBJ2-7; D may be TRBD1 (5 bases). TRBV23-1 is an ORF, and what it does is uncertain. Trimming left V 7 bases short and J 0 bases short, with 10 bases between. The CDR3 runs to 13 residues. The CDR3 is CASKETASYEQYF. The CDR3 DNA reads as TGCGCCAGCAAGGAGACAGCCTCCTACGAGCAGTACTTC.

The CDR3 spells CASRAGTNHNEQFF. CDR3 in DNA: TGTGCCAGCAGGGCCGGGACTAACCACAATGAGCAGTTCTTC. The V gene is TRBV2, the J gene TRBJ2-1, with 7 nucleotides matching TRBD2. With V trimmed by 6 bases and J by 5 bases, 7 bases remained unmatched. Germline V CDR1 and CDR2: SNHLY, FYNNEI. The CDR3 spans 14 residues. The full variable domain, completed using reference TRBV2 and TRBJ2-1, is EPEVTQTPSHQVTQMGQEVILRCVPISNHLYFYWYRQILGQKVEFLVSFYNNEISEKSEIFDDQFSVERPDGSNFTLKIRSTKLEDSAMYFCASRAGTNHNEQFFGPGTRLTVL.

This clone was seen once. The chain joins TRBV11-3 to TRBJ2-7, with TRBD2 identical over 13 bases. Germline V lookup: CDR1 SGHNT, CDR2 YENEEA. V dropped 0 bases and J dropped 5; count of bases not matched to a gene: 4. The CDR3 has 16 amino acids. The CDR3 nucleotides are TGTGCCAGCAGCTTAGATCCGGGGACTAGCGGGAACGAGCAGTACTTC. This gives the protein CASSLDPGTSGNEQYF.

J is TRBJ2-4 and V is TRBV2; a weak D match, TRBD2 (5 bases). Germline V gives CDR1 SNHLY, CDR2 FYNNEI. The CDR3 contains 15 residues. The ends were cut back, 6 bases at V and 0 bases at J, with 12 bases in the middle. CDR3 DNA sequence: TGTGCCAGCAGGAGGGAGCATCTAGCCAAAAACATTCAGTACTTC. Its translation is CASRREHLAKNIQYF.

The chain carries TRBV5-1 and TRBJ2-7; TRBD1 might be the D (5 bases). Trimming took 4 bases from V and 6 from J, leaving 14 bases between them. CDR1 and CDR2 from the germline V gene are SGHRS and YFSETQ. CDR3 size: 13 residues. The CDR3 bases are TGCGCCAGCAGCAACCAACAGGAAACCGAGCAGTACTTC. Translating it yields CASSNQQETEQYF.

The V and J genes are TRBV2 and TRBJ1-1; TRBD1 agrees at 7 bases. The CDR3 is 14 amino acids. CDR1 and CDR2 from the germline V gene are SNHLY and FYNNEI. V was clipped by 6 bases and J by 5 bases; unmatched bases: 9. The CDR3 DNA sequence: TGTGCCAGCAGCGAAAGGACAGGTCAGACTGAAGCTTTCTTT. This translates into CASSERTGQTEAFF.

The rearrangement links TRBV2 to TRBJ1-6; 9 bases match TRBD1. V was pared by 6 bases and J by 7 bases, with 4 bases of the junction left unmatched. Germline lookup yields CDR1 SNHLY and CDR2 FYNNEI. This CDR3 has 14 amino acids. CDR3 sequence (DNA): TGTGCCAGCAGGGACAGGGGTGGAAATTCACCCCTCCACTTT. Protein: CASRDRGGNSPLHF. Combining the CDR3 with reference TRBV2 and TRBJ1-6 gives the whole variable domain EPEVTQTPSHQVTQMGQEVILRCVPISNHLYFYWYRQILGQKVEFLVSFYNNEISEKSEIFDDQFSVERPDGSNFTLKIRSTKLEDSAMYFCASRDRGGNSPLHFGNGTRLTVT.

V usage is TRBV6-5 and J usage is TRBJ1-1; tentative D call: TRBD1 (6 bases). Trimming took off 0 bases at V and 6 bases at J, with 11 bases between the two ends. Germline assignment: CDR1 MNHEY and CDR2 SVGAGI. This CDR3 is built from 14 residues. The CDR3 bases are TGTGCCAGCAGTTACTCCCAGGGGACGGCTGAAGCTTTCTTT. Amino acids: CASSYSQGTAEAFF.

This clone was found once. DNA of the CDR3: TGTGCCAGCAGCCAAGGACTAGGCTCGCCTCACGAGCAGTACTTC. The encoded protein is CASSQGLGSPHEQYF. This chain connects TRBV14 to TRBJ2-7; D might be TRBD2 (6 bases). The CDR3 length is 15 residues. Germline CDR1 and CDR2: SGHDN and FVKESK. Trimming removed 1 base at V and 5 bases at J, with 15 bases between.

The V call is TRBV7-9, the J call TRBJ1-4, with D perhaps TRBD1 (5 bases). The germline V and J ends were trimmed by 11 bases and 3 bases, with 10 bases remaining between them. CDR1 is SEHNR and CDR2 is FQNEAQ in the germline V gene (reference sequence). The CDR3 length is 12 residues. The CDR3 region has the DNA TGTGCCTCGGGAGGGGCTAATGAAAAACTGTTTTTT. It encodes CASGGANEKLFF.

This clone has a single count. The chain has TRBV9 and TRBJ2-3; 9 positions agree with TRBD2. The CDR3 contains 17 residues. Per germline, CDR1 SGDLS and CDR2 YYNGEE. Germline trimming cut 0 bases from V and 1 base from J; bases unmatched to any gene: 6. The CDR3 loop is CASSVVGAGGGTDTQYF. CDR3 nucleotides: TGTGCCAGCAGCGTAGTAGGAGCGGGAGGAGGCACAGATACGCAGTATTTT.

The CDR3: CASSARTGYNEQFF. In DNA, the CDR3 is TGTGCCAGCAGTGCCAGGACAGGGTACAATGAGCAGTTCTTC. The chain has TRBV6-4 and TRBJ2-1; 8 nucleotides line up with TRBD1. The V gene's germline CDR1 is MRHNA and CDR2 SNTAGT. The CDR3 spans 14 residues. Trimming at V came to 4 bases and at J to 4 bases, leaving 3 bases not matched to a gene.

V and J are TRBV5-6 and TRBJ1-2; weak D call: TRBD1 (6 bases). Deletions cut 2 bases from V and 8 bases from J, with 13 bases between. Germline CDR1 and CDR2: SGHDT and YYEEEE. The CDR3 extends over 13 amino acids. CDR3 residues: CASSFGRGAGYTF. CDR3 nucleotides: TGTGCCAGCAGCTTTGGCAGGGGTGCGGGCTACACCTTC. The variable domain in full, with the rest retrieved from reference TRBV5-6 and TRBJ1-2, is DAGVTQSPTHLIKTRGQQVTLRCSPKSGHDTVSWYQQALGQGPQFIFQYYEEEERQRGNFPDRFSGHQFPNYSSELNVNALLLGDSALYLCASSFGRGAGYTFGSGTRLTVV.